Here is one T cell receptor beta chain with its context. The sample comes from a study of cytomegalovirus exposure and HLA in healthy donors. Both 60 Vbeta primers and 13 Jbeta primers went into the PCR. TCRdb's table, derived via immunoSEQ multiplex PCR, lists solely in-frame clones and lacks some. This sample yields 100,000 to 150,000 clones, of which over 75% are seen a single time; under 5% belongs to the top ten. CDR1 is SGHAT and CDR2 is FQNNGV in the germline V gene. The CDR3 spans 13 residues. Trimming removed 5 bases at V and 4 bases at J, with 9 bases between. The sequence was collected from a young man in good health and CMV-seropositive. Input material: PBMCs. V and J are TRBV11-2 and TRBJ1-3; D unclear. This chain's CDR3 is CASSASTGNTIYF. The DNA for the CDR3 is TGTGCCAGCAGCGCGAGCACCGGAAACACCATATATTTT.